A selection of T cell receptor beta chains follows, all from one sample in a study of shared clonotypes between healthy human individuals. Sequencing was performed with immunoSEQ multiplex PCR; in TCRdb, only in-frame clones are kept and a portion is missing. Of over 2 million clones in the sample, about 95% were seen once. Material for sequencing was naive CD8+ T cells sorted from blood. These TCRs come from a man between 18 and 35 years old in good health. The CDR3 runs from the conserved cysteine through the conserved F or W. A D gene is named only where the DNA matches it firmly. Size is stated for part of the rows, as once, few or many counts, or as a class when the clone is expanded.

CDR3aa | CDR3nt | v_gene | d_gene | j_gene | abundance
CASSFGSTDTQYF | TGTGCCAGCAGCTTTGGAAGCACAGATACGCAGTATTTT | TRBV5-6 | - | TRBJ2-3 | -
CATSTTGTSFNEQYF | TGTGCCACCAGCACTACCGGGACTAGCTTTAACGAGCAGTACTTC | TRBV15 | TRBD2 | TRBJ2-7 | -
CASSRHGGETQYF | TGCGCCAGCAGCCGACACGGAGGGGAGACCCAGTACTTC | TRBV4-3 | - | TRBJ2-5 | -
CASSFRDQETQYF | TGTGCCAGCAGCTTTAGGGATCAGGAGACCCAGTACTTC | TRBV5-6 | - | TRBJ2-5 | -
CASTNSVGQASYEQYF | TGTGCCAGCACCAATTCAGTCGGCCAGGCCTCCTACGAGCAGTACTTC | TRBV27 | - | TRBJ2-7 | -
CASSLAATSDTQYF | TGTGCCAGCAGCTTAGCCGCTACATCAGATACGCAGTATTTT | TRBV7-6 | - | TRBJ2-3 | once
CASSFLPTPNTEAFF | TGTGCCAGCAGTTTCCTTCCGACTCCGAACACTGAAGCTTTCTTT | TRBV27 | - | TRBJ1-1 | -
CASSEAQGPDTQYF | TGTGCCAGCAGTGAAGCGCAAGGGCCCGATACGCAGTATTTT | TRBV2 | - | TRBJ2-3 | -
CASSGTSGSGEQFF | TGTGCCAGCAGCGGGACTAGCGGGAGTGGTGAGCAGTTCTTC | TRBV7-9 | TRBD2 | TRBJ2-1 | -
CASSLGPGSYEQYF | TGTGCCAGCAGCTTAGGACCAGGGAGTTACGAGCAGTACTTC | TRBV7-6 | - | TRBJ2-7 | -
CASSNDRSANYGYTF | TGTGCCAGCAGTAACGACAGGTCAGCTAACTATGGCTACACCTTC | TRBV6-6 | - | TRBJ1-2 | -
CSVLGNYNEQFF | TGCAGCGTTTTGGGGAACTACAATGAGCAGTTCTTC | TRBV29-1 | - | TRBJ2-1 | -
CASAGQGSNQPQHF | TGTGCCAGCGCGGGGCAGGGGAGCAATCAGCCCCAGCATTTT | TRBV9 | - | TRBJ1-5 | once
CASSDSPGGLGAFF | TGTGCCAGCAGTGACTCGCCAGGGGGGTTGGGAGCTTTCTTT | TRBV6-4 | TRBD1 | TRBJ1-1 | once
CASSQGGTQYF | TGTGCCAGCAGTCAGGGTGGCACGCAGTATTTT | TRBV27 | - | TRBJ2-3 | -
CASSQDWAGDTYEQYF | TGCGCCAGCAGCCAAGATTGGGCAGGGGACACCTACGAGCAGTACTTC | TRBV4-1 | - | TRBJ2-7 | -
CASSNTGEGTEAFF | TGCGCCAGCAGCAACACAGGGGAGGGCACTGAAGCTTTCTTT | TRBV5-1 | TRBD1 | TRBJ1-1 | -
CASSQEEPQVGQGGTEAFF | TGCGCCAGCAGCCAAGAAGAACCCCAAGTAGGGCAGGGCGGCACTGAAGCTTTCTTT | TRBV4-1 | - | TRBJ1-1 | -
CAWNINHYEQYF | TGTGCCTGGAACATAAACCACTACGAGCAGTACTTC | TRBV30 | - | TRBJ2-7 | once
CASSQDRGELFF | TGCGCCAGCAGCCAAGATCGCGGCGAGCTGTTTTTT | TRBV4-3 | - | TRBJ2-2 | once
CASSAAGMLDSPLHF | TGTGCCAGCAGCGCCGCCGGGATGTTGGATTCACCCCTCCACTTT | TRBV9 | - | TRBJ1-6 | -
CASSEWIGQSSGNTIYF | TGTGCCAGCAGTGAATGGATAGGGCAGAGTTCTGGAAACACCATATATTTT | TRBV6-1 | - | TRBJ1-3 | once
CASSLVTGELFF | TGTGCCAGCAGCTTAGTCACCGGGGAGCTGTTTTTT | TRBV7-8 | - | TRBJ2-2 | once
CASSVGTWPPGGGYTF | TGTGCCAGCAGCGTAGGGACTTGGCCACCTGGAGGCGGCTACACCTTC | TRBV9 | - | TRBJ1-2 | -
CASSPLNSGQGAVYEQYF | TGCGCCAGCAGCCCATTAAATTCGGGACAGGGGGCTGTCTACGAGCAGTACTTC | TRBV4-1 | TRBD1 | TRBJ2-7 | -
CARSPRRVLGNEQFF | TGTGCCAGAAGCCCCCGGAGGGTTTTAGGGAATGAGCAGTTCTTC | TRBV5-3 | - | TRBJ2-1 | -
CASSQTGYGNTIYF | TGTGCCAGCAGCCAGACAGGGTACGGAAACACCATATATTTT | TRBV11-3 | TRBD1 | TRBJ1-3 | -
CSVYGQGAGNEQFF | TGCAGCGTCTATGGACAGGGAGCGGGGAATGAGCAGTTCTTC | TRBV29-1 | - | TRBJ2-1 | -
CASTSGRRYEQYF | TGCGCCAGCACCAGCGGGAGAAGGTACGAGCAGTACTTC | TRBV10-2 | TRBD2 | TRBJ2-7 | -
CASSRAEEQFF | TGTGCCAGCAGCAGAGCGGAAGAGCAGTTCTTC | TRBV13 | - | TRBJ2-1 | -
CASSTGTSVHEQYF | TGTGCCAGCAGTACCGGGACTAGCGTCCACGAGCAGTACTTC | TRBV27 | TRBD2 | TRBJ2-7 | -
CASSIGAAGGGNEQFF | TGTGCCAGCAGCATAGGGGCAGCGGGAGGTGGTAATGAGCAGTTCTTC | TRBV9 | TRBD2 | TRBJ2-1 | -
CAWSPAGSEAFF | TGTGCCTGGAGTCCCGCAGGCTCTGAAGCTTTCTTT | TRBV30 | - | TRBJ1-1 | -
CASRAQGEETQYF | TGTGCCAGCAGGGCCCAAGGGGAAGAGACCCAGTACTTC | TRBV9 | - | TRBJ2-5 | once
CAWSAPPGTGAVVLANVLTF | TGTGCCTGGAGTGCTCCCCCCGGGACAGGAGCCGTCGTGCTGGCCAACGTCCTGACTTTC | TRBV30 | TRBD1 | TRBJ2-6 | -
CASSEEPNTGELFF | TGTGCCAGCAGCGAAGAACCGAACACCGGGGAGCTGTTTTTT | TRBV7-9 | - | TRBJ2-2 | -
CASSILAGGSSYEQYF | TGTGCCAGCAGCATTCTCGCGGGGGGGAGCTCCTACGAGCAGTACTTC | TRBV7-8 | TRBD2 | TRBJ2-7 | once
CASSMGVTSYEQYF | TGTGCCAGTAGTATGGGAGTAACATCCTACGAGCAGTACTTC | TRBV19 | - | TRBJ2-7 | -
CASSLVPGTYGYTF | TGTGCCAGCAGCTTAGTGCCAGGAACTTATGGCTACACCTTC | TRBV7-9 | - | TRBJ1-2 | -
CASSEPQGTEETQYF | TGTGCCAGCAGTGAGCCACAGGGAACGGAGGAGACCCAGTACTTC | TRBV2 | - | TRBJ2-5 | -
CASASGTANYGYTF | TGTGCCAGCGCCAGCGGGACAGCTAACTATGGCTACACCTTC | TRBV27 | TRBD1 | TRBJ1-2 | -
CATSVGRSYEQYF | TGTGCCACCAGCGTGGGCAGGTCCTACGAGCAGTACTTC | TRBV15 | - | TRBJ2-7 | -
CASSYDKTGSVYGYTF | TGTGCCAGCAGTTACGACAAGACCGGCTCGGTGTATGGCTACACCTTC | TRBV6-6 | - | TRBJ1-2 | -
CASSPSGAPDTQYF | TGTGCCAGCAGCCCTAGCGGGGCACCAGATACGCAGTATTTT | TRBV7-2 | TRBD2 | TRBJ2-3 | -
CASSGRTQSYEQYF | TGTGCCAGCAGCGGGAGGACCCAATCCTACGAGCAGTACTTC | TRBV28 | TRBD2 | TRBJ2-7 | -
CASRAGAAYEQYF | TGTGCCAGTAGGGCCGGGGCAGCTTACGAGCAGTACTTC | TRBV19 | - | TRBJ2-7 | -
CASITRDGNTGELFF | TGTGCCAGCATCACCCGGGACGGGAACACCGGGGAGCTGTTTTTT | TRBV6-6 | - | TRBJ2-2 | -
CATSRAVGYDEQYF | TGTGCCACCAGCAGAGCAGTCGGCTATGACGAGCAGTACTTC | TRBV15 | - | TRBJ2-7 | -
CASDHLFMNTEAFF | TGTGCCAGCGACCACTTGTTCATGAACACTGAAGCTTTCTTT | TRBV6-1 | - | TRBJ1-1 | -
CASSEGGGGYNEQFF | TGTGCCAGCAGTGAAGGTGGCGGGGGCTACAATGAGCAGTTCTTC | TRBV6-1 | TRBD2 | TRBJ2-1 | -
CASSLAPSSTDTQYF | TGTGCCAGCAGCTTAGCCCCGTCTAGCACAGATACGCAGTATTTT | TRBV7-6 | - | TRBJ2-3 | -
CASSQSSGELFF | TGCGCCAGCAGCCAATCGTCCGGGGAGCTGTTTTTT | TRBV4-1 | - | TRBJ2-2 | -
CASSLLGGQETQYF | TGTGCCAGCAGTTTACTAGGCGGACAAGAGACCCAGTACTTC | TRBV27 | - | TRBJ2-5 | -
CASSLPLSGRGGSDEQFF | TGTGCCAGCAGTTTACCCCTTAGCGGGAGAGGGGGATCGGATGAGCAGTTCTTC | TRBV7-8 | TRBD2 | TRBJ2-1 | -
CASSMGRAYGYTF | TGTGCCAGTAGTATGGGACGGGCCTATGGCTACACCTTC | TRBV19 | - | TRBJ1-2 | -